A single TCR beta chain is shown here with its context. What it binds is not known. Generated by immunoSEQ multiplex PCR, the TCRdb table keeps only in-frame clones and is missing some. The sample carries approximately 78,000 clones, around 87% recorded once. The data belong to a study of graft-versus-host responses after intestinal transplantation. About the study: The transplants performed in recipients were multivisceral, liver-intestinal, or isolated intestinal. Induction using anti-thymocyte globulin, followed by tacrolimus and steroids for roughly 3 years, was given to all recipients.

There are 16 residues in the CDR3. General study findings and limits: Early after transplant, HvG clones declined as circulating GvH clones peaked. The marrow of recipients harbored GvH clones, and ileum or blood showed some of them first.

The V and J genes are TRBV21-1 and TRBJ1-5. TRBV21-1 is labeled a pseudogene. The clonotype comes from a human donor who was the organ donor for an intestinal transplant. Source: unstimulated CD8+ T cells sorted from spleen or lymph node cells, taken before transplant. CDR3 DNA: TGTGCCAGCAGCAAAGTGATGGAAAATAGCAATCAGCCCCAGCATTTT. Encoded protein: CASSKVMENSNQPQHF.